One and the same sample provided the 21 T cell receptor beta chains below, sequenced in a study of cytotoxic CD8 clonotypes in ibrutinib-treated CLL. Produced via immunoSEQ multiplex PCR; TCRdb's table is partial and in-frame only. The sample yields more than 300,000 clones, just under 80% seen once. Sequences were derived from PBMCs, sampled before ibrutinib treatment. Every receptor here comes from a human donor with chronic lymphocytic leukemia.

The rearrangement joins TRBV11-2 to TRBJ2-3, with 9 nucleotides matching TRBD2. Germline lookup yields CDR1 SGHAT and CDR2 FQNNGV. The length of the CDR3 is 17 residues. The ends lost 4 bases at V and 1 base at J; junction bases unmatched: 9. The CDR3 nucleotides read TGTGCCAGCAGCTACACGGTGCCTAGCGGGGGCACAGATACGCAGTATTTT. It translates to CASSYTVPSGGTDTQYF.

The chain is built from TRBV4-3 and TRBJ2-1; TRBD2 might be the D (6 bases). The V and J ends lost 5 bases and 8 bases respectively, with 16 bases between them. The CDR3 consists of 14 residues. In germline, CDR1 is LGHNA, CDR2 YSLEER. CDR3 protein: CASSTRSSGDEQFF. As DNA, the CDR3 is TGCGCCAGCAGCACTAGGAGTAGCGGAGATGAGCAGTTCTTC.

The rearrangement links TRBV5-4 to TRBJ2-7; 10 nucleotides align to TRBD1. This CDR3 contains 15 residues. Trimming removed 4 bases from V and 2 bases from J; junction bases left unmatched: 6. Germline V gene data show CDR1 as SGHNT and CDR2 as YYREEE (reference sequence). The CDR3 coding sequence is TGTGCCAGCAGCCTGCGGACAGGGGGACCCTACGAGCAGTACTTC. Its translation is CASSLRTGGPYEQYF.

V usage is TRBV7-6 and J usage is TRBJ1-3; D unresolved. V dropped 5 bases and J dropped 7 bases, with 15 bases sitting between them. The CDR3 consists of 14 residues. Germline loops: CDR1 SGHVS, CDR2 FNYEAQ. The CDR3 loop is CASSEADGGNTIYF. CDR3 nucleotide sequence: TGTGCCAGCAGCGAAGCGGACGGTGGCAACACCATATATTTT.

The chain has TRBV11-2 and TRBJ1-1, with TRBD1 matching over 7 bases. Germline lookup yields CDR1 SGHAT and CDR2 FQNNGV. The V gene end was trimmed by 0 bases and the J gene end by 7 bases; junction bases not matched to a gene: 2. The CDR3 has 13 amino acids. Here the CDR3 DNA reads TGTGCCAGCAGCTTAGACCGACAGGGTGAAGCTTTCTTT. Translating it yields CASSLDRQGEAFF. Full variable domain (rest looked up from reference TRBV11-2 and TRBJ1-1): EAGVAQSPRYKIIEKRQSVAFWCNPISGHATLYWYQQILGQGPKLLIQFQNNGVVDDSQLPKDRFSAERLKGVDSTLKIQPAKLEDSAVYLCASSLDRQGEAFFGQGTRLTVV.

Here the CDR3 DNA reads TGTGCCAGCACGGACCCGACAGGGCTAATCTCCTACGAGCAGTACTTC. This codes for CASTDPTGLISYEQYF. This chain uses TRBV2 with TRBJ2-7; TRBD1 aligns across 7 bases. After removal of 7 bases from V and 0 bases from J, the junction contained 12 bases not matched to a gene. CDR1 and CDR2 from the germline V gene are SNHLY and FYNNEI. The CDR3 length is 16 residues.

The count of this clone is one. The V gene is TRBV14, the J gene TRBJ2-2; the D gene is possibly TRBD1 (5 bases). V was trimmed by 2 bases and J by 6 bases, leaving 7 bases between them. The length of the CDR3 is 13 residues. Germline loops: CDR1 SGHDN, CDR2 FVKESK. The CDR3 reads CASSQQGPGELFF. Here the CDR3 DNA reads TGTGCCAGCAGCCAACAGGGTCCCGGGGAGCTGTTTTTT. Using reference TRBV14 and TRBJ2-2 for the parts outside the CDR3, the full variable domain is EAGVTQFPSHSVIEKGQTVTLRCDPISGHDNLYWYRRVMGKEIKFLLHFVKESKQDESGMPNNRFLAERTGGTYSTLKVQPAELEDSGVYFCASSQQGPGELFFGEGSRLTVL.

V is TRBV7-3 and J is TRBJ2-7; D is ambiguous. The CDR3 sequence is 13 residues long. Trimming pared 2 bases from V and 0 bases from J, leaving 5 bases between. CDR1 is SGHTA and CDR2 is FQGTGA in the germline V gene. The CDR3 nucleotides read TGTGCCAGCAGCTTAGAGCACTCCTACGAGCAGTACTTC. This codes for CASSLEHSYEQYF.

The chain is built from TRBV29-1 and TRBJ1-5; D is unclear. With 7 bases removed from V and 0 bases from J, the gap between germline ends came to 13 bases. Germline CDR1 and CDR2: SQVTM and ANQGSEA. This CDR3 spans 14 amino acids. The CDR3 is CSADLGGSNQPQHF. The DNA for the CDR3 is TGCAGCGCCGATCTTGGCGGTAGCAATCAGCCCCAGCATTTT.

CDR3 in amino acids: CASTGRRRAYF. DNA of the CDR3: TGTGCCAGCACTGGACGTCGGAGGGCGTACTTC. The chain joins TRBV2 to TRBJ2-7, with D perhaps TRBD2 (6 bases). Germline V gene data show CDR1 as SNHLY and CDR2 as FYNNEI. Between the trimmed V and J ends, which lost 7 bases and 12 bases, there was a span of 16 bases. This CDR3 comprises 11 residues.

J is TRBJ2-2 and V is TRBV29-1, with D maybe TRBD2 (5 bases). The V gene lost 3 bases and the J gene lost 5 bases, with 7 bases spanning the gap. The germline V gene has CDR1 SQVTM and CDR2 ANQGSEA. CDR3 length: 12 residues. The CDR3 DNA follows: TGCAGCGTTGAGGGAGAGACCGGGGAGCTGTTTTTT. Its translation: CSVEGETGELFF.

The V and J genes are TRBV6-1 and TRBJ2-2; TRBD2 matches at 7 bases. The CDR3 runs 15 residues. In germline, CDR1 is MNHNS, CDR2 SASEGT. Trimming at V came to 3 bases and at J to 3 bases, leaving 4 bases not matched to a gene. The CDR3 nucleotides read TGTGCCAGCAGTGAGGTGGGAGGGGACACCGGGGAGCTGTTTTTT. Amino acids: CASSEVGGDTGELFF.

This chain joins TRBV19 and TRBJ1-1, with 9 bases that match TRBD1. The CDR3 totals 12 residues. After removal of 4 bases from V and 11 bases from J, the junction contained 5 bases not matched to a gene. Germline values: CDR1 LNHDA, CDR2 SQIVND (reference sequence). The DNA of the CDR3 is TGTGCCAGTAGTACTCGGACAGGGGAGGCTTTCTTT. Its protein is CASSTRTGEAFF.

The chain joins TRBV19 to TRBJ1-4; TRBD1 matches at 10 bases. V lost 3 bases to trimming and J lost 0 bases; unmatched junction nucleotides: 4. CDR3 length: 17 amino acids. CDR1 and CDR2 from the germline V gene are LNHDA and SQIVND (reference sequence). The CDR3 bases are TGTGCCAGTAGTATGGGACAGGGGAATCCAACTAATGAAAAACTGTTTTTT. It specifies CASSMGQGNPTNEKLFF.

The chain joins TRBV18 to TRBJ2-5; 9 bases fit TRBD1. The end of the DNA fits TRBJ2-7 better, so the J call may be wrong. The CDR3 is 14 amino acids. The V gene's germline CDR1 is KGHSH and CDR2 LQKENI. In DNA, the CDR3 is TGTGCCAGCTCTTTAGGACAGGGGCGGTACGAGCAGTACTTC. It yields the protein CASSLGQGRYEQYF.

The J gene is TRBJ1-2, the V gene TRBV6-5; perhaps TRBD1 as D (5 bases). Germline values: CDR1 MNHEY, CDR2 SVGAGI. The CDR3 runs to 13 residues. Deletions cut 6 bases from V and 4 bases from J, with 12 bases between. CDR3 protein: CASRRDYSYGYTF. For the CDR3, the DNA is TGTGCCAGCAGGCGGGACTACAGCTATGGCTACACCTTC.

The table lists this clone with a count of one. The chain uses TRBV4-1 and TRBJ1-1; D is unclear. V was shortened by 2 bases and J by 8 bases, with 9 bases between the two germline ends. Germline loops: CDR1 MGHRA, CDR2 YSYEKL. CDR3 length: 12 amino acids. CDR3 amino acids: CASSQRVGEAFF. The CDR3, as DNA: TGCGCCAGCAGCCAAAGGGTGGGAGAAGCTTTCTTT.

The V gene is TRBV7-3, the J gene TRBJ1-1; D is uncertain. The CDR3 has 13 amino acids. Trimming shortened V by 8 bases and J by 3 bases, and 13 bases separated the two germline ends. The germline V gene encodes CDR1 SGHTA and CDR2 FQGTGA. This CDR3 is CASRLEPHTEAFF. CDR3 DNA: TGTGCCAGCCGTCTAGAGCCCCACACTGAAGCTTTCTTT.

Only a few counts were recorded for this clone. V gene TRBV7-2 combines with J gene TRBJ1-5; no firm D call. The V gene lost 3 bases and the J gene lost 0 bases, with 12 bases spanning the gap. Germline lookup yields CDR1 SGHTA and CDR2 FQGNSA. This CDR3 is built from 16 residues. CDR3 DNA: TGTGCCAGCAGCTTTTCGCCCAGCTATAGCAATCAGCCCCAGCATTTT. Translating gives CASSFSPSYSNQPQHF. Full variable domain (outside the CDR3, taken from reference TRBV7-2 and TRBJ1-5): GAGVSQSPSNKVTEKGKDVELRCDPISGHTALYWYRQSLGQGLEFLIYFQGNSAPDKSGLPSDRFSAERTGGSVSTLTIQRTQQEDSAVYLCASSFSPSYSNQPQHFGDGTRLSIL.

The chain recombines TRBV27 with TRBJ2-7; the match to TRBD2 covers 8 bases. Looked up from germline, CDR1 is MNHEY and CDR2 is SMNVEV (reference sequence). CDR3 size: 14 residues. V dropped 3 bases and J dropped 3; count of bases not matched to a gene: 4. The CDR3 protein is CASSFSGTNYEQYF. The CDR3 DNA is TGTGCCAGCAGTTTTAGCGGGACCAACTACGAGCAGTACTTC.

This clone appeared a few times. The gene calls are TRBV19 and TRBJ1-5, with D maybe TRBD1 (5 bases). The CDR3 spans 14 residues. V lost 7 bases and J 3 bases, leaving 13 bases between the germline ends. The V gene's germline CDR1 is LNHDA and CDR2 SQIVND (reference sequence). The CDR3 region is CASTQAWDNQPQHF. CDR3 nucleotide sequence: TGTGCCAGTACACAGGCGTGGGACAATCAGCCCCAGCATTTT.